This T cell receptor beta chain derives from a study of technical replicates of blood from a handful of donors. Data came from immunoSEQ multiplex PCR; TCRdb stores just in-frame clones and leaves some out. The sample comprises fewer than 85,000 clones, 90% to 95% of which are singletons, and approximately 0.4% rests with the top ten. Trimming cost V 0 bases and J 11 bases; bases outside gene matches: 10. Germline-derived CDR1 and CDR2 are KGHSH and LQKENI. The CDR3 contains 15 residues. The chain couples TRBV18 to TRBJ1-1; the match to TRBD1 covers 9 bases. Sequenced sample: T cells isolated from PBMCs. The origin of this receptor is a human donor in good health. The DNA of the CDR3 is TGTGCCAGCTCACCACCGGGACAGGGTCCCGAGTCGGCTTTCTTT. It specifies CASSPPGQGPESAFF.